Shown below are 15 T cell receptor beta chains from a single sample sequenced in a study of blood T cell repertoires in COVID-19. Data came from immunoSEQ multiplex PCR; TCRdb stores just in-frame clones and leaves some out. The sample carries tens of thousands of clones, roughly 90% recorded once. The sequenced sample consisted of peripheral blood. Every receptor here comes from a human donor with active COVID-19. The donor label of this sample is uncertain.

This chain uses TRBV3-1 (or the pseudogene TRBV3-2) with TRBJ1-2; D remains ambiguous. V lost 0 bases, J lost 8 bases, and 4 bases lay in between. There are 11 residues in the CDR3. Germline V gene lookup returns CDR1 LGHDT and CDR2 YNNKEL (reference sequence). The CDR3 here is CASSQDRGYTF. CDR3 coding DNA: TGTGCCAGCAGCCAAGATCGGGGCTACACCTTC.

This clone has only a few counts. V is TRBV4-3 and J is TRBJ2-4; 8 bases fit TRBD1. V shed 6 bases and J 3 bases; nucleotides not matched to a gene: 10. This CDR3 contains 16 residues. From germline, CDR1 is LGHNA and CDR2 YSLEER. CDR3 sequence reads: CASSPSGQGVKNIQYF. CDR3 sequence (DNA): TGCGCCAGCAGTCCGTCTGGACAGGGTGTCAAAAACATTCAGTACTTC.

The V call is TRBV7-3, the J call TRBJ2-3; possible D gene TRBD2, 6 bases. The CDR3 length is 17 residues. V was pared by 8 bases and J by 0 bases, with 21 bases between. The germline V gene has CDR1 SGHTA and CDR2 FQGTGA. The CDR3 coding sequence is TGTGCCAGCGACCGGGGGAGACTGTTAACTAGCACAGATACGCAGTATTTT. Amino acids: CASDRGRLLTSTDTQYF.

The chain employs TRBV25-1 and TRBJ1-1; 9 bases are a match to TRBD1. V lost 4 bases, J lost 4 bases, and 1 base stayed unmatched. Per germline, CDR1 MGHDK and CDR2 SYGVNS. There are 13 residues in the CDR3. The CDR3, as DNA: TGTGCCAGCAGTGTGACAGGGGGCACTGAAGCTTTCTTT. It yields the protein CASSVTGGTEAFF.

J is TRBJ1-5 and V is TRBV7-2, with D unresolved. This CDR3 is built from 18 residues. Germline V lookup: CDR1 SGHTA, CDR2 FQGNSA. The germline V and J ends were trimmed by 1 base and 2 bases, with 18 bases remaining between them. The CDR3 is CASSLEDAEGSCNQPQHF. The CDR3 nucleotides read TGTGCCAGCAGCTTAGAAGATGCGGAGGGTTCTTGCAATCAGCCCCAGCATTTT.

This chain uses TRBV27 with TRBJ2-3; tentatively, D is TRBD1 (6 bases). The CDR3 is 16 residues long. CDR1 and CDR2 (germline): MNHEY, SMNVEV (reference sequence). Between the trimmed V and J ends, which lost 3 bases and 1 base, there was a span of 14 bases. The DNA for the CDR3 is TGTGCCAGCAGTTTCTCAGGGGCTCTCGGCACAGATACGCAGTATTTT. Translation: CASSFSGALGTDTQYF.

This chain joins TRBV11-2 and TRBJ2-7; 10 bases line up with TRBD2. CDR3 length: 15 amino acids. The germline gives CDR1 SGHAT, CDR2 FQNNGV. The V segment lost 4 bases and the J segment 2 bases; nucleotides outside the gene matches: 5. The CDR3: CASSSGLANTYEQYF. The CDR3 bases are TGTGCCAGCAGCTCGGGACTAGCGAATACCTACGAGCAGTACTTC.

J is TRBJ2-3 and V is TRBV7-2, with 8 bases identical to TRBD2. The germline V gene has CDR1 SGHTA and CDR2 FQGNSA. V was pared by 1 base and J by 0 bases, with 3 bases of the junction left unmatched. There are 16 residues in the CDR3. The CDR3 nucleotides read TGTGCCAGCAGCTTAGGAGGCGGGGGGAGCACAGATACGCAGTATTTT. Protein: CASSLGGGGSTDTQYF. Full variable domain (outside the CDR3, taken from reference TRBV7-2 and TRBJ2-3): GAGVSQSPSNKVTEKGKDVELRCDPISGHTALYWYRQSLGQGLEFLIYFQGNSAPDKSGLPSDRFSAERTGGSVSTLTIQRTQQEDSAVYLCASSLGGGGSTDTQYFGPGTRLTVL.

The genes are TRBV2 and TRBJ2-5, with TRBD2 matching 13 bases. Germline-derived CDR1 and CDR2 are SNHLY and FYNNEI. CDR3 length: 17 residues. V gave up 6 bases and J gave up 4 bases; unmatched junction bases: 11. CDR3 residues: CASRLTSGGLEGETQYF. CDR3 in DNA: TGTGCCAGCAGGCTGACTAGCGGGGGGCTCGAGGGAGAGACCCAGTACTTC.

The CDR3 loop is CASSIATGLYDEKLFF. CDR3 nucleotide sequence: TGTGCCAGTAGTATAGCGACAGGTTTATACGACGAAAAACTGTTTTTT. The rearrangement joins TRBV19 to TRBJ1-4; possibly TRBD1 for D (6 bases). V was clipped by 1 base and J by 8 bases, with 17 bases between them. Germline V CDR1 and CDR2: LNHDA, SQIVND (reference sequence). The CDR3 spans 16 residues.

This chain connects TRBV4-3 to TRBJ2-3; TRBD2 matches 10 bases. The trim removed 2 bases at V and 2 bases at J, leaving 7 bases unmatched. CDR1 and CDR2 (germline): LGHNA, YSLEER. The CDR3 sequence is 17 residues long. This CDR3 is CASSQNLAGAATDTQYF. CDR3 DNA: TGCGCCAGCAGCCAAAATCTAGCGGGGGCCGCCACAGATACGCAGTATTTT.

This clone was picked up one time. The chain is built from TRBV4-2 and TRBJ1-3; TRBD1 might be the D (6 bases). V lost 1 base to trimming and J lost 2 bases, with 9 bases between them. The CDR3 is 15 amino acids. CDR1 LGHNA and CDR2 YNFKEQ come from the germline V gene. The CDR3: CASSQGRGPGNTIYF. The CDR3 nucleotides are TGTGCCAGCAGCCAAGGCAGGGGCCCTGGAAACACCATATATTTT.

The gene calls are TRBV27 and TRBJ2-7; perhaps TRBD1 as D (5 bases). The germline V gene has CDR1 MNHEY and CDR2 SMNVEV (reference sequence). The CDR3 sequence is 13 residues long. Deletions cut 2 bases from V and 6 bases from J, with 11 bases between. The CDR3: CASSLLSGREQYF. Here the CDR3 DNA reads TGTGCCAGCAGTTTACTTTCAGGGCGCGAGCAGTACTTC.

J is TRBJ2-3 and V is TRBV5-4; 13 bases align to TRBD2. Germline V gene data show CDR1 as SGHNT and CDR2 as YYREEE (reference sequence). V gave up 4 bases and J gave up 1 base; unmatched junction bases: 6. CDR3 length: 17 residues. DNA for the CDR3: TGTGCCAGCAGCCCCGGGACTAGCGGGGTTCGCACAGATACGCAGTATTTT. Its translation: CASSPGTSGVRTDTQYF.

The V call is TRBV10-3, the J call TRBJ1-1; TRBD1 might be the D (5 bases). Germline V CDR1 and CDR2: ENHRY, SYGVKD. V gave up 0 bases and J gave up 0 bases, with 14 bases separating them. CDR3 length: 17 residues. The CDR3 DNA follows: TGTGCCATCAGTGAGTCGTGGACACCTCCCATGAACACTGAAGCTTTCTTT. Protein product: CAISESWTPPMNTEAFF.